This TCR beta chain was captured by sequencing in a study of STAT5B mutations in CD4+ large granular lymphocyte leukemia. Sequenced by immunoSEQ multiplex PCR; TCRdb stores in-frame clones only, minus some. The sample records roughly 36,000 clones, 88% being singletons. Trimming took 0 bases from V and 2 from J, leaving 9 bases between them. The CDR3 runs to 15 residues. Germline V lookup: CDR1 SGHTA, CDR2 FQGNSA. The TCR was taken from a human donor in good health. Sequencing was carried out using CD4+ T cells from blood buffy coats. The V and J genes are TRBV7-2 and TRBJ2-3; a possible D gene is TRBD2 (5 bases). CDR3 sequence reads: CASSLATRDTDTQYF. CDR3 sequence (DNA): TGTGCCAGCAGCTTAGCCACTAGGGACACAGATACGCAGTATTTT.